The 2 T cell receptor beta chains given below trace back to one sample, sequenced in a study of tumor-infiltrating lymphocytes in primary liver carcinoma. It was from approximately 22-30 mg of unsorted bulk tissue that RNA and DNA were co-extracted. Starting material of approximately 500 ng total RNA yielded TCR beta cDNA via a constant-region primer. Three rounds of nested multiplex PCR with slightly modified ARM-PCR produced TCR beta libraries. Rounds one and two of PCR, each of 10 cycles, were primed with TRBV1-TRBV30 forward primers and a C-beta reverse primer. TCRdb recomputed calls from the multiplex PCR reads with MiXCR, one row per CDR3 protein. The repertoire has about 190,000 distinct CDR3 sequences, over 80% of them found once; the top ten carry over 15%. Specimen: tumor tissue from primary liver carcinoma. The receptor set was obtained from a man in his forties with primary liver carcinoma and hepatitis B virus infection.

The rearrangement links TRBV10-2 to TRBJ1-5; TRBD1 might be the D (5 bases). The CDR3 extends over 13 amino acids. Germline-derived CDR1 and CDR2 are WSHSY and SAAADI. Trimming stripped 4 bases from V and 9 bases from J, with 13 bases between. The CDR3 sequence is CASSVGGMRPQHF. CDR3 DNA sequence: TGCGCCAGCAGTGTGGGGGGAATGCGGCCCCAGCATTTT.

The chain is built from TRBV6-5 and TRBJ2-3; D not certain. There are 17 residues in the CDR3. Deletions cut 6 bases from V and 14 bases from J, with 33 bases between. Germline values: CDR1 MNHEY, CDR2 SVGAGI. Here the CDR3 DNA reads TGTGCCAGCAGCTCAATCACGCCCGGCCCGACTGGCATGGCGCGGTATTTT. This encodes CASSSITPGPTGMARYF.